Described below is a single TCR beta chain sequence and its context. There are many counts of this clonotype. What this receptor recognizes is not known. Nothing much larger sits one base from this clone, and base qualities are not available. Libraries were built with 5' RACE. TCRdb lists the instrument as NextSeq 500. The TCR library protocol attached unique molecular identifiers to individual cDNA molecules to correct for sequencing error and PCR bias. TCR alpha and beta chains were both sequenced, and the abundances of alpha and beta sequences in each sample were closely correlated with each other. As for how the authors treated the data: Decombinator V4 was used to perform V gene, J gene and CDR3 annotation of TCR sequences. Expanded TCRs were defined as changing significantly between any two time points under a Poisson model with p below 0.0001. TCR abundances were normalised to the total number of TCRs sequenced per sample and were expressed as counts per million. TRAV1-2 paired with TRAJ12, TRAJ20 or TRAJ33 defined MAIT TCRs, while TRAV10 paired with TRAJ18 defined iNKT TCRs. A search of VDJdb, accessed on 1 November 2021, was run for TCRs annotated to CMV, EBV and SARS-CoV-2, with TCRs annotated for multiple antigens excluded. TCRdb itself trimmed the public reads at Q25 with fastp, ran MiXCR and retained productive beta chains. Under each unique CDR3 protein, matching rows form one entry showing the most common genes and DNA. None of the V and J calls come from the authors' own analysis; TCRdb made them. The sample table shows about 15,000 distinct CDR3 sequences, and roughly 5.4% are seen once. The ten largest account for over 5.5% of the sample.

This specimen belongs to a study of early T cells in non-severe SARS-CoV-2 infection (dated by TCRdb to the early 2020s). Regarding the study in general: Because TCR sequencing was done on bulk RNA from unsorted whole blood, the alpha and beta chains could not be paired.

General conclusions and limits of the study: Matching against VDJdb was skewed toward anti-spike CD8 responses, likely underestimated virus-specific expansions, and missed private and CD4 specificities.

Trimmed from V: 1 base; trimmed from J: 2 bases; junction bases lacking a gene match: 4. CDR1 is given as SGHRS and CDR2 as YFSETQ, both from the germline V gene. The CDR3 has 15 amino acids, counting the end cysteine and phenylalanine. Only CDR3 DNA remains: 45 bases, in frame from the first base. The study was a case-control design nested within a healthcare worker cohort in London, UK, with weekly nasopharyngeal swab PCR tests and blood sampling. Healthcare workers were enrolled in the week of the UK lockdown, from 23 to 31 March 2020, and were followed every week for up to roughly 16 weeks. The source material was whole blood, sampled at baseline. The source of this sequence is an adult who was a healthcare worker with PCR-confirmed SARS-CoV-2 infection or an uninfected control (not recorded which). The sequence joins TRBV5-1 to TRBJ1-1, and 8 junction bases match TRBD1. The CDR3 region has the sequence CASSLTGGFNTEAFF. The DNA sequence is TGCGCCAGCAGCTTGACAGGGGGTTTTAACACTGAAGCTTTCTTT.